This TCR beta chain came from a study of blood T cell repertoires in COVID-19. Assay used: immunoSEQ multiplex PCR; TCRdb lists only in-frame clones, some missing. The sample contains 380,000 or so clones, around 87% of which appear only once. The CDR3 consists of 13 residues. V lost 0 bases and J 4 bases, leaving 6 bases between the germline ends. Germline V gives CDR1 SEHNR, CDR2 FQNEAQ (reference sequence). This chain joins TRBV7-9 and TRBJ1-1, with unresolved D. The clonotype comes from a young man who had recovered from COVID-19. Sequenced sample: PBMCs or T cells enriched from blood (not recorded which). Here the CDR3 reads CASSLADSTEAFF. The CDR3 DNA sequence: TGTGCCAGCAGCTTAGCCGATAGCACTGAAGCTTTCTTT. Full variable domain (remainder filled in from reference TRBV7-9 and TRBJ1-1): DTGVSQNPRHKITKRGQNVTFRCDPISEHNRLYWYRQTLGQGPEFLTYFQNEAQLEKSRLLSDRFSAERPKGSFSTLEIQRTEQGDSAMYLCASSLADSTEAFFGQGTRLTVV.